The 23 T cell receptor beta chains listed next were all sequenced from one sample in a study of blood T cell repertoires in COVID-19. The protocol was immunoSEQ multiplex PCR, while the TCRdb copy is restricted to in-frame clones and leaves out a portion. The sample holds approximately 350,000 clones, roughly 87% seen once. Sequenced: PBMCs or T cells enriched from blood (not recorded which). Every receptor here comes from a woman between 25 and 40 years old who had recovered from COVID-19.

The CDR3 is CASSPIAGEGYNEQFF. CDR3 sequence (DNA): TGTGCCAGCAGCCCAATAGCGGGAGAAGGCTACAATGAGCAGTTCTTC. The gene calls are TRBV3-1 (or the pseudogene TRBV3-2) and TRBJ2-1, with TRBD2 identical over 9 bases. The CDR3 has 16 residues. Unmatched junction bases numbered 7, after V lost 4 bases and J lost 3 bases. CDR1 is LGHDT and CDR2 is YNNKEL in the germline V gene (reference sequence).

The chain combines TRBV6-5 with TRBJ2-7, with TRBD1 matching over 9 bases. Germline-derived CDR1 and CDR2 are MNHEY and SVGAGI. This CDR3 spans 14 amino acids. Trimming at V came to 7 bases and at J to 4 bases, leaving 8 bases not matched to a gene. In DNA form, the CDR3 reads TGTGCCAGCACCGCCGGGACAGGGTCGTACGAGCAGTACTTC. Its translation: CASTAGTGSYEQYF.

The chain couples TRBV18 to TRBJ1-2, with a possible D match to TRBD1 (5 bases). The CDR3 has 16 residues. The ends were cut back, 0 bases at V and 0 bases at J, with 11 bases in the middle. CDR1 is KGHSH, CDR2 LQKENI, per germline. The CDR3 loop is CASSPPGRYTNYGYTF. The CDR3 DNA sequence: TGTGCCAGCTCACCACCGGGGCGGTACACTAACTATGGCTACACCTTC.

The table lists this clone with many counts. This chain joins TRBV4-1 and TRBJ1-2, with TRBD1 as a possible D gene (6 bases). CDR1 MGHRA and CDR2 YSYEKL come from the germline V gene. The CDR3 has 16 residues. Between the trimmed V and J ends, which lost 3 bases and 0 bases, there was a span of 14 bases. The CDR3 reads CASSQENRAPNYGYTF. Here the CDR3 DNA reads TGCGCCAGCAGCCAGGAGAACAGGGCTCCTAACTATGGCTACACCTTC.

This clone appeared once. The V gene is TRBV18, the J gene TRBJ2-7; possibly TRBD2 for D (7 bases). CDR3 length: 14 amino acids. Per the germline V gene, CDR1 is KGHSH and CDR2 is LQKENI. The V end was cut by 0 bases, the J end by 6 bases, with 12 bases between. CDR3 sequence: CASSPPSGEGEQYF. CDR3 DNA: TGTGCCAGCTCACCACCGTCAGGGGAGGGCGAGCAGTACTTC.

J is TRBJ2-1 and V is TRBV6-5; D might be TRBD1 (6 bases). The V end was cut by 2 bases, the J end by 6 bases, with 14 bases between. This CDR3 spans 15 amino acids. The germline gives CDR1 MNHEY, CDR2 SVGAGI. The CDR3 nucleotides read TGTGCCAGCAGTTACAGGGGGATCAAAGGCAATGAGCAGTTCTTC. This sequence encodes CASSYRGIKGNEQFF.

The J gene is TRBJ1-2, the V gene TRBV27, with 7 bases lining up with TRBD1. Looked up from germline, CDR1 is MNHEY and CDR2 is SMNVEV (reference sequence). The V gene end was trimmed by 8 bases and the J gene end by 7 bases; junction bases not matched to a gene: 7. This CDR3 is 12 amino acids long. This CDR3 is CASHHRGAGYTF. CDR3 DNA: TGTGCCAGCCACCACAGGGGAGCTGGCTACACCTTC.

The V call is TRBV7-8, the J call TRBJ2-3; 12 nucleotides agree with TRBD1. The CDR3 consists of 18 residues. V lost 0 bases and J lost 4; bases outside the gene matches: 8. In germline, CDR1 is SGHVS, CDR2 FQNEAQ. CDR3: CASSLAGRDRGHPDTQYF. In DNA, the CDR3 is TGTGCCAGCAGCTTAGCTGGCCGGGACAGGGGGCACCCAGATACGCAGTATTTT.

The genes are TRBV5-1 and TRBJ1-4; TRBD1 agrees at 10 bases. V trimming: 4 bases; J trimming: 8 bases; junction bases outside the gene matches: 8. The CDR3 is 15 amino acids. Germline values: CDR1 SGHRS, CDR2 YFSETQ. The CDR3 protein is CASSVTGTGVEKLFF. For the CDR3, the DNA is TGCGCCAGCAGCGTCACCGGGACAGGGGTGGAAAAACTGTTTTTT.

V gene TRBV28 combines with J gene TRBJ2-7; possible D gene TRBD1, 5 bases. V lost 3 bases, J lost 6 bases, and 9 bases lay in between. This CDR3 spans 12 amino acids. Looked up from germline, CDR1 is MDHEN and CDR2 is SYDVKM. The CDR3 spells CASSFQGGEQYF. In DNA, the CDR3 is TGTGCCAGCAGTTTTCAGGGTGGCGAGCAGTACTTC. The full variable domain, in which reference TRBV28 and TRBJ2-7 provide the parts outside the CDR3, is DVKVTQSSRYLVKRTGEKVFLECVQDMDHENMFWYRQDPGLGLRLIYFSYDVKMKEKGDIPEGYSVSREKKERFSLILESASTNQTSMYLCASSFQGGEQYFGPGTRLTVT.

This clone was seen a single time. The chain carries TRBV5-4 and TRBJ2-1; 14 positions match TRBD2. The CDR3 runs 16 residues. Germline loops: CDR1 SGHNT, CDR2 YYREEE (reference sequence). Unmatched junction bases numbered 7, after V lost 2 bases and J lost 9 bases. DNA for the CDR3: TGTGCCAGCAGCTTAGTCACGACTAGCGGGGGGGTTGAGCAGTTCTTC. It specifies CASSLVTTSGGVEQFF.

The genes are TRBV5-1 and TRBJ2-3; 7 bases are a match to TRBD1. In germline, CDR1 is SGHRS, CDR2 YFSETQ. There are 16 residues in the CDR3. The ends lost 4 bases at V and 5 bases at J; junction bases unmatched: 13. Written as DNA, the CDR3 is TGCGCCAGCAGCATCGGGACAGCCTCCCGGGAAGATACGCAGTATTTT. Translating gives CASSIGTASREDTQYF. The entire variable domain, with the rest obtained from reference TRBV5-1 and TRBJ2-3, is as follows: KAGVTQTPRYLIKTRGQQVTLSCSPISGHRSVSWYQQTPGQGLQFLFEYFSETQRNKGNFPGRFSGRQFSNSRSEMNVSTLELGDSALYLCASSIGTASREDTQYFGPGTRLTVL.

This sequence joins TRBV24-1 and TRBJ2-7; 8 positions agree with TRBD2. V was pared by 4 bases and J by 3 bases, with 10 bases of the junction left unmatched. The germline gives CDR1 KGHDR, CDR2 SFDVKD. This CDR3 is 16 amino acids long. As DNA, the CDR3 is TGTGCCACCAGTGAGTGCTATAGCGGGAAGTGCTACGAGCAGTACTTC. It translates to CATSECYSGKCYEQYF.

The CDR3 reads CASSSALAGPSTDTQYF. The CDR3 DNA sequence: TGCGCCAGCAGCTCGGCATTAGCGGGGCCTAGCACAGATACGCAGTATTTT. The chain joins TRBV5-1 to TRBJ2-3; TRBD2 matches at 8 bases. Germline V lookup: CDR1 SGHRS, CDR2 YFSETQ. The CDR3 covers 17 residues. Trimming at V came to 3 bases and at J to 0 bases, leaving 9 bases not matched to a gene.

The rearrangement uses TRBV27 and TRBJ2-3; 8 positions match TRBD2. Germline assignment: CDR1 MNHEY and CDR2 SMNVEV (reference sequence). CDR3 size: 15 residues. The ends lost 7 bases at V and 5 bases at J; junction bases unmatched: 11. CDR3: CASNPRGGPGDTQYF. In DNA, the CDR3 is TGTGCCAGCAATCCCCGGGGGGGCCCCGGAGATACGCAGTATTTT.

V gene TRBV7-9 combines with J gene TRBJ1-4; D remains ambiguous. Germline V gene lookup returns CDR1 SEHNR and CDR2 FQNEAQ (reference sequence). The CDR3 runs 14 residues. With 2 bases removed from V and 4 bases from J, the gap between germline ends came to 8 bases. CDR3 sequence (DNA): TGTGCCAGCAGCTTATACGGTCTTAATGAAAAACTGTTTTTT. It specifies CASSLYGLNEKLFF.

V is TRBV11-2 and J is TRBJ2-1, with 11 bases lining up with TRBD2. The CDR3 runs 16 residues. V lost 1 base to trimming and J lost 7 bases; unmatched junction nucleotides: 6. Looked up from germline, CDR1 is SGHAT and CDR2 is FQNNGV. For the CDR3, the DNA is TGTGCCAGCAGCTTAGTTAGCGGGGGGGCCCGAAATGAGCAGTTCTTC. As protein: CASSLVSGGARNEQFF.

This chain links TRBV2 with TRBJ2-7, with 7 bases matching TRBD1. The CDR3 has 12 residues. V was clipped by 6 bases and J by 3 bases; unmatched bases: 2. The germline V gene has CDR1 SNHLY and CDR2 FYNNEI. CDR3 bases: TGTGCCAGCAGCCAGGGGGTCTACGAGCAGTACTTC. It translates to CASSQGVYEQYF.

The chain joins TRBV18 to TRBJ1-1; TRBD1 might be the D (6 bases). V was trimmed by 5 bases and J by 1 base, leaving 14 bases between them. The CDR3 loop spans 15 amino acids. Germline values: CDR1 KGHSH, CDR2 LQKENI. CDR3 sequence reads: CASSAAGTTNTEAFF. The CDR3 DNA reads TGTGCCAGCTCAGCAGCCGGGACAACGAACACTGAAGCTTTCTTT.

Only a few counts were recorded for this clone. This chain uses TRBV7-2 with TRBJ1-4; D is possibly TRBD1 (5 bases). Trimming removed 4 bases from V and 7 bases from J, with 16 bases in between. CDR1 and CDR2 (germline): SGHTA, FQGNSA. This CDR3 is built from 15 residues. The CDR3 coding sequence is TGTGCCAGCAGCTGGGACTCTGGGCGCGGTGAAAAACTGTTTTTT. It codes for CASSWDSGRGEKLFF.

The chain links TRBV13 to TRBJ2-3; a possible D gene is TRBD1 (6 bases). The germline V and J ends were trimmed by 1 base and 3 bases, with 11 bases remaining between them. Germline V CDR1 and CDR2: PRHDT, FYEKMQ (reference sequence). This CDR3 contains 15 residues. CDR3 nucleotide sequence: TGTGCCAGCAGCTTAGCGAGGGGGAATACAGATACGCAGTATTTT. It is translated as CASSLARGNTDTQYF.

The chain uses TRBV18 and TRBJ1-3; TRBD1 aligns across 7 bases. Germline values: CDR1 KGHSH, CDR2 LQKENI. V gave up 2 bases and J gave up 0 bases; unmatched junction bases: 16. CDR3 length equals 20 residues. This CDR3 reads CASSPKRRGGTESSGNTIYF. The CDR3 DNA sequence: TGTGCCAGCTCACCAAAGAGGAGAGGGGGGACAGAGAGCTCTGGAAACACCATATATTTT. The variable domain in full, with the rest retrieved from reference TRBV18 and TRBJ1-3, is NAGVMQNPRHLVRRRGQEARLRCSPMKGHSHVYWYRQLPEEGLKFMVYLQKENIIDESGMPKERFSAEFPKEGPSILRIQQVVRGDSAAYFCASSPKRRGGTESSGNTIYFGEGSWLTVV.

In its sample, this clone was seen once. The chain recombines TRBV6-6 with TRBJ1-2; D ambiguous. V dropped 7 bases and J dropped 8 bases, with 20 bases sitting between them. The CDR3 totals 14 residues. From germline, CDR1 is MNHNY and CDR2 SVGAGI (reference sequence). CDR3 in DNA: TGTGCCAGCACTCCCGTCGGGGTAGGAGGAGGCTACACCTTC. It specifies CASTPVGVGGGYTF.